The 23 T cell receptor beta chains below were found in one sample sequenced in a study of T cell changes during pregnancy in multiple sclerosis. Clones were sequenced by immunoSEQ multiplex PCR, and TCRdb holds only the in-frame ones, with some missing. The sample yields about 56,000 clones, around nine tenths seen once. Sequences were derived from CD4+ T cells from peripheral blood mononuclear cells, sampled in the third trimester of pregnancy. These receptors all come from a female donor with multiple sclerosis, enrolled in a pregnancy study.

The J gene is TRBJ1-4, the V gene TRBV7-9; no clear D. V was shortened by 1 base and J by 8 bases, with 11 bases between the two germline ends. The germline V gene encodes CDR1 SEHNR and CDR2 FQNEAQ (reference sequence). The length of the CDR3 is 14 residues. The CDR3 is CASSLERGVEKLFF. DNA of the CDR3: TGTGCCAGCAGCTTAGAGCGCGGAGTAGAAAAACTGTTTTTT.

The V and J genes are TRBV6-5 and TRBJ1-5; D is perhaps TRBD1 (5 bases). Germline CDR1 is MNHEY and CDR2 is SVGAGI. Trimming left V 5 bases short and J 4 bases short, with 9 bases between. The CDR3 covers 13 residues. The CDR3 DNA reads TGTGCCAGCAGTCAGGACACGAATCAGCCCCAGCATTTT. Protein sequence: CASSQDTNQPQHF.

The chain has TRBV10-1 and TRBJ2-7; perhaps TRBD2 as D (5 bases). Germline V gene lookup returns CDR1 WNHNN and CDR2 SYGVQD (reference sequence). CDR3 length: 13 amino acids. Trimming took off 5 bases at V and 5 bases at J, with 13 bases between the two ends. This CDR3 reads CASSFGVTNEQYF. CDR3 bases: TGCGCCAGCAGTTTCGGGGTGACGAACGAGCAGTACTTC.

This clone was picked up one time. The rearrangement uses TRBV2 and TRBJ2-7; 9 bases map to TRBD1. The germline V gene encodes CDR1 SNHLY and CDR2 FYNNEI. Unmatched junction bases numbered 5, after V lost 8 bases and J lost 3 bases. CDR3 length: 13 amino acids. CDR3 nucleotides: TGTGCCAGCCGACAGGGGGTAGGCTACGAGCAGTACTTC. This gives the protein CASRQGVGYEQYF.

This clone came up once. This chain connects TRBV2 to TRBJ2-7, with TRBD1 matching 10 bases. Germline-derived CDR1 and CDR2 are SNHLY and FYNNEI. V dropped 5 bases and J dropped 6; count of bases not matched to a gene: 13. CDR3 length equals 16 residues. DNA of the CDR3: TGTGCCAGCAGTTGGGGACAGGGGACAGGGTTACGCGAGCAGTACTTC. It specifies CASSWGQGTGLREQYF. Based on the CDR3 plus reference TRBV2 and TRBJ2-7, the full variable domain is EPEVTQTPSHQVTQMGQEVILRCVPISNHLYFYWYRQILGQKVEFLVSFYNNEISEKSEIFDDQFSVERPDGSNFTLKIRSTKLEDSAMYFCASSWGQGTGLREQYFGPGTRLTVT.

The rearrangement links TRBV28 to TRBJ1-1; 10 positions match TRBD1. Germline CDR1 is MDHEN and CDR2 is SYDVKM. V trimming: 3 bases; J trimming: 8 bases; junction bases outside the gene matches: 6. This CDR3 region has 14 residues. CDR3: CASSLPGQGLEAFF. The CDR3 DNA follows: TGTGCCAGCAGTTTGCCGGGACAGGGGTTGGAAGCTTTCTTT.

The CDR3, as DNA: TGTGCCAGCAGCTTGGGGCCCGGGTCTGGAAACACCATATATTTT. Encoded protein: CASSLGPGSGNTIYF. This chain connects TRBV5-4 to TRBJ1-3; D call uncertain. Trimming took 0 bases from V and 1 from J, leaving 8 bases between them. The CDR3 is made up of 15 amino acids. Germline values: CDR1 SGHNT, CDR2 YYREEE (reference sequence).

The chain is built from TRBV5-1 and TRBJ2-1, with 8 positions matching TRBD2. V shed 0 bases and J 8 bases; nucleotides not matched to a gene: 10. Germline lookup yields CDR1 SGHRS and CDR2 YFSETQ. The CDR3 covers 16 residues. CDR3 loop: CASSLDDGGALDEQFF. The CDR3 DNA follows: TGCGCCAGCAGCTTGGATGACGGGGGGGCCCTTGATGAGCAGTTCTTC.

The chain employs TRBV11-1 and TRBJ2-3, with TRBD1 identical over 9 bases. CDR3 length equals 15 residues. Germline V gene data show CDR1 as SGHAT and CDR2 as FQDESV (reference sequence). The V gene end was trimmed by 5 bases and the J gene end by 3 bases; junction bases not matched to a gene: 6. The DNA for the CDR3 is TGTGCCAGCAGCCCCGGACAGGGGCGGACAGATACGCAGTATTTT. Its translation: CASSPGQGRTDTQYF.

V is TRBV4-1 and J is TRBJ2-1; TRBD1 might be the D (6 bases). Germline loops: CDR1 MGHRA, CDR2 YSYEKL. V was trimmed by 1 base and J by 0 bases, leaving 10 bases between them. The CDR3 runs 16 residues. CDR3 sequence reads: CASSQGQASSYNEQFF. Here the CDR3 DNA reads TGCGCCAGCAGCCAAGGACAGGCGAGCTCCTACAATGAGCAGTTCTTC.

The chain couples TRBV13 to TRBJ2-2; 8 bases match TRBD1. The CDR3 has 15 residues. Trimming took 3 bases from V and 1 from J; bases not matched to a gene: 1. Germline V lookup: CDR1 PRHDT, CDR2 FYEKMQ (reference sequence). CDR3 DNA: TGTGCCAGCAGCTTGGACAGGGTGAACACCGGGGAGCTGTTTTTT. Protein product: CASSLDRVNTGELFF.

The CDR3 protein is CASKERGRTDTQYF. In DNA, the CDR3 is TGTGCCAGCAAAGAGCGGGGGCGGACAGATACGCAGTATTTT. The V gene is TRBV6-6, the J gene TRBJ2-3; 8 nucleotides match TRBD2. The junction had 6 bases not matched to a gene; V was cut back by 7 bases and J by 3 bases. The germline CDR1 and CDR2 sequences are MNHNY and SVGAGI (reference sequence). The CDR3 runs to 14 residues.

The table lists this clone with a few counts. The chain is built from TRBV7-2 and TRBJ1-6, with no clear D. CDR1 is SGHTA and CDR2 is FQGNSA in the germline V gene. V lost 2 bases and J 9 bases, leaving 8 bases between the germline ends. The CDR3 is 13 residues long. CDR3 in amino acids: CASSLPIGSPLHF. The CDR3 DNA reads TGTGCCAGCAGCTTACCGATCGGTTCACCCCTCCACTTT.

This CDR3 is CASSLGGFRGALGGNIQYF. The CDR3 nucleotides are TGTGCCAGCAGCTTAGGGGGGTTCAGGGGGGCCCTCGGGGGAAACATTCAGTACTTC. The chain combines TRBV7-6 with TRBJ2-4, with D perhaps matching TRBD1 (7 bases). CDR1 SGHVS and CDR2 FNYEAQ come from the germline V gene. The CDR3 covers 19 residues. V lost 1 base to trimming and J lost 6 bases, with 25 bases between them.

The chain joins TRBV13 to TRBJ1-4; D unresolved. V lost 4 bases and J 8 bases, leaving 14 bases between the germline ends. Looked up from germline, CDR1 is PRHDT and CDR2 is FYEKMQ (reference sequence). The CDR3 is 14 amino acids. The CDR3 nucleotides read TGTGCCAGCAGCTCTAGCCCTAGTAGGGAAAAACTGTTTTTT. It specifies CASSSSPSREKLFF.

V gene TRBV29-1 combines with J gene TRBJ1-2; D remains ambiguous. Trimming left V 4 bases short and J 4 bases short, with 10 bases between. This CDR3 is 12 amino acids long. Per germline, CDR1 SQVTM and CDR2 ANQGSEA. CDR3 DNA sequence: TGCAGCGTTGCGACGGGAAGCTATGGCTACACCTTC. This encodes CSVATGSYGYTF.

The genes are TRBV5-1 and TRBJ1-2, with a tentative D call TRBD1 (5 bases). Germline V lookup: CDR1 SGHRS, CDR2 YFSETQ. The CDR3 is 15 amino acids. V was trimmed by 0 bases and J by 4 bases, leaving 13 bases between them. Here the CDR3 reads CASSLERGAGYGYTF. The CDR3 region has the DNA TGCGCCAGCAGCTTGGAAAGGGGCGCAGGCTATGGCTACACCTTC.

The chain couples TRBV7-2 to TRBJ2-1; TRBD1 might be the D (5 bases). This CDR3 spans 15 amino acids. In germline, CDR1 is SGHTA, CDR2 FQGNSA. The V and J ends lost 1 base and 3 bases respectively, with 10 bases between them. CDR3 in amino acids: CASSLVVDNYNEQFF. As DNA, the CDR3 is TGTGCCAGCAGCTTAGTGGTGGACAACTACAATGAGCAGTTCTTC.

V is TRBV27 and J is TRBJ2-1; D is unresolved. The CDR3 runs to 9 residues. Germline values: CDR1 MNHEY, CDR2 SMNVEV (reference sequence). The germline V and J ends were trimmed by 10 bases and 5 bases, with 3 bases remaining between them. CDR3: CAIDNEQFF. The CDR3 DNA reads TGTGCCATCGACAATGAGCAGTTCTTC.

The rearrangement joins TRBV5-4 to TRBJ1-4; 10 bases map to TRBD1. V lost 5 bases to trimming and J lost 7 bases; unmatched junction nucleotides: 5. This CDR3 comprises 14 residues. Looked up from germline, CDR1 is SGHNT and CDR2 is YYREEE (reference sequence). The CDR3 DNA follows: TGTGCCAGCAGTTTCGACAGGGGGCCTGAAAAACTGTTTTTT. Its protein product is CASSFDRGPEKLFF.

CDR3 loop: CASSETDLSPLHF. DNA for the CDR3: TGTGCCAGCAGTGAGACAGACCTCTCGCCCCTCCACTTT. The chain uses TRBV6-4 and TRBJ1-6; weak D call: TRBD1 (5 bases). Trimming left V 3 bases short and J 13 bases short, with 13 bases between. Germline V lookup: CDR1 MRHNA, CDR2 SNTAGT. The CDR3 contains 13 residues.

V is TRBV11-1 and J is TRBJ2-5, with TRBD2 matching over 10 bases. V was clipped by 1 base and J by 5 bases; unmatched bases: 4. This CDR3 is built from 15 residues. Per the germline V gene, CDR1 is SGHAT and CDR2 is FQDESV (reference sequence). CDR3 nucleotide sequence: TGTGCCAGCAGCTTAGTAGCGGGGGGCGGTGAGACCCAGTACTTC. Translating it yields CASSLVAGGGETQYF.

The chain joins TRBV19 to TRBJ2-7; TRBD2 agrees at 8 bases. With V trimmed by 7 bases and J by 6 bases, 17 bases remained unmatched. There are 16 residues in the CDR3. Germline CDR1 and CDR2: LNHDA and SQIVND (reference sequence). The CDR3 sequence is CASTLSSGTSMTEQYF. CDR3 nucleotide sequence: TGTGCCAGTACCCTGTCGTCCGGGACTAGTATGACCGAGCAGTACTTC.